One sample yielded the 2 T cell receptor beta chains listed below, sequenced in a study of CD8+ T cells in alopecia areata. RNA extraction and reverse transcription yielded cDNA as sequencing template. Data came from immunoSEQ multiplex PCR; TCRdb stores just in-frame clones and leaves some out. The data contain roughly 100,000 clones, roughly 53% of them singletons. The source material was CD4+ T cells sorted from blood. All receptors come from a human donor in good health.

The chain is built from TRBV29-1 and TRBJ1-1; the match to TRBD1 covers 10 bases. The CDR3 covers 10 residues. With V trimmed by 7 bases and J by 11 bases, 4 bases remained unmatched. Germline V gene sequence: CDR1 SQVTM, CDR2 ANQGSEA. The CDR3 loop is CSALDRGAFF. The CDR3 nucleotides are TGCAGCGCCTTGGACAGGGGGGCTTTCTTT.

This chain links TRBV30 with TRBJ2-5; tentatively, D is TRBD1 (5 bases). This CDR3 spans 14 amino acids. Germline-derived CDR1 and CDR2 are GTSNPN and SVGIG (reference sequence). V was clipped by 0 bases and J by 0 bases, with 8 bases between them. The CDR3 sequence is CAWSVDSYQETQYF. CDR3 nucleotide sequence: TGTGCCTGGAGTGTAGACAGCTACCAAGAGACCCAGTACTTC. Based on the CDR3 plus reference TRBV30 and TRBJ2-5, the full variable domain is SQTIHQWPATLVQPVGSPLSLECTVEGTSNPNLYWYRQAAGRGLQLLFYSVGIGQISSEVPQNLSASRPQDRQFILSSKKLLLSDSGFYLCAWSVDSYQETQYFGPGTRLLVL.